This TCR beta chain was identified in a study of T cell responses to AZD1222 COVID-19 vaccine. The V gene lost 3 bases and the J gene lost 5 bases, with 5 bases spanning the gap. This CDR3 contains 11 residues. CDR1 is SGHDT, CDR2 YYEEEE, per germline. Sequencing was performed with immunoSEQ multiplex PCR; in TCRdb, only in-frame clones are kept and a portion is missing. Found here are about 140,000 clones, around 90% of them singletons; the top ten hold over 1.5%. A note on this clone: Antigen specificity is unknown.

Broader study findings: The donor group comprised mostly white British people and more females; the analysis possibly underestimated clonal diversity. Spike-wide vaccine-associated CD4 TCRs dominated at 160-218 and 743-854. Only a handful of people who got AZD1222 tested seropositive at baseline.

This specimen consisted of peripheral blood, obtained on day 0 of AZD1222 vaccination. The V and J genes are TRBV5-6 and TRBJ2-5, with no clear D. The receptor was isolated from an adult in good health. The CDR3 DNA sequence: TGTGCCAGCAGCTGGTTGGAGACCCAGTACTTC. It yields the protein CASSWLETQYF.